The T cell receptor (beta chain) under discussion was sequenced for a study of cytomegalovirus exposure and HLA in healthy donors. Comments on this clone: Its cognate antigen is unknown.

PCR involved 60 Vbeta and 13 Jbeta primers. Assay used: immunoSEQ multiplex PCR; TCRdb lists only in-frame clones, some missing. In the table there are under 250,000 clones, approximately 85% of which are singletons. The study's findings and limits: The CMV antigen specificity of three CMV-associated chains was confirmed through in vitro analysis. CMV serostatus was the sole immune exposure data available. An analysis was carried out later, and it reportedly showed fewer N-insertions in an Asian-associated ancestry cluster than the approximately 710-donor mean.

The material sequenced was PBMCs. This receptor was obtained from a girl aged 2 to 10 in good health and CMV-seronegative.

The CDR3 bases are TGTGCCAGTACCTCAAGGCTGGGGCAGAATATTGTAGCCAAAAACATTCAGTACTTC. This sequence encodes CASTSRLGQNIVAKNIQYF. The J gene is TRBJ2-4, the V gene TRBV19, with D perhaps matching TRBD1 (5 bases). CDR3 length equals 19 residues. In germline, CDR1 is LNHDA, CDR2 SQIVND (reference sequence). V was clipped by 7 bases and J by 0 bases, with 25 bases between them.